This T cell receptor beta chain was retrieved from a study of blood T cell repertoires in COVID-19. Study details: Samples came from the United States, Italy and Spain, spanning acute and convalescent COVID-19. From T cells, B-cell-depleted T cells, or PBMCs came the material, which was cDNA or gDNA.

Under the authors' procedure: Quantification of nucleated cells was approximated via reference gene primer amplification. Repertoires were generated with immunoSEQ multiplex PCR, while TCRdb's copy carries only in-frame clones and drops some. V and J calls plus clone size are reproduced from that table; the DNA served to infer D and trimming. Seen here are about 50,000 clones, more than 75% observed once, and the top ten hold approximately 5.9%. The material sequenced was peripheral blood. This receptor was obtained from a man aged 50-60 years with active COVID-19.

The CDR3, as DNA: TGTGCCAGCGGGGGGATACAGATGGGGGAAAAACTGTTTTTT. The encoded protein is CASGGIQMGEKLFF. V gene TRBV6-5 combines with J gene TRBJ1-4; D possibly corresponds to TRBD1 (5 bases). Germline loops: CDR1 MNHEY, CDR2 SVGAGI. The CDR3 is 14 amino acids. V was trimmed by 8 bases and J by 8 bases, leaving 18 bases between them.